The 9 T cell receptor beta chains given below trace back to one sample, sequenced in a study of shared clonotypes between healthy human individuals. Assay: immunoSEQ multiplex PCR; the TCRdb copy retains only in-frame clones and omits some. The table lists approximately 2.5 million clones, around nine tenths of them singletons, with over 0.12% in the top ten. The sample consisted of naive CD4+ T cells sorted from blood. The sample's subset: CD45RA+ positively selected. The receptors stem from a man aged 18 to 30 in good health.

The rearrangement links TRBV5-1 to TRBJ2-5; 8 bases are shared with TRBD2. CDR1 is SGHRS, CDR2 YFSETQ, per germline. There are 15 residues in the CDR3. The V segment lost 1 base and the J segment 4 bases; nucleotides outside the gene matches: 6. The CDR3 region is CASSLTGGPRETQYF. The CDR3 bases are TGCGCCAGCAGCTTGACGGGAGGGCCACGAGAGACCCAGTACTTC.

This clone was found once. V and J are TRBV18 and TRBJ2-7, with 11 bases identical to TRBD1. The CDR3 is 15 amino acids. Germline V gene lookup returns CDR1 KGHSH and CDR2 LQKENI. J lost 4 bases, V lost 6 bases, and 8 bases had no gene match. The DNA for the CDR3 is TGTGCCAGCTCGAGCCTCGGGACAGGGGGATACGAGCAGTACTTC. This gives the protein CASSSLGTGGYEQYF.

The chain is built from TRBV6-1 and TRBJ1-2; D is undetermined. V was clipped by 3 bases and J by 0 bases, with 11 bases between them. The CDR3 totals 15 residues. From germline, CDR1 is MNHNS and CDR2 SASEGT. CDR3 region: CASSDIGGTNYGYTF. CDR3 bases: TGTGCCAGCAGTGATATCGGAGGCACTAACTATGGCTACACCTTC.

V is TRBV28 and J is TRBJ2-5, with 10 bases aligning to TRBD1. The ends lost 4 bases at V and 0 bases at J; junction bases unmatched: 8. CDR1 and CDR2 (germline): MDHEN, SYDVKM. This CDR3 has 17 residues. DNA for the CDR3: TGTGCCAGCAGTTCCGCGGGGGGACAGGGGTACCAAGAGACCCAGTACTTC. Encoded protein: CASSSAGGQGYQETQYF.

This clone was seen just once. The chain is built from TRBV19 and TRBJ2-5; TRBD1 matches 7 bases. After removal of 6 bases from V and 8 bases from J, the junction contained 18 bases not matched to a gene. Germline V CDR1 and CDR2: LNHDA, SQIVND (reference sequence). This CDR3 is 16 amino acids long. For the CDR3, the DNA is TGTGCCAGTAGCCCAGATTCCGGGACAGACAAGACTACCCAGTACTTC. Translating gives CASSPDSGTDKTTQYF.

The rearrangement uses TRBV2 and TRBJ1-1; no reliable D call. The CDR3 runs 14 residues. V was trimmed by 2 bases and J by 4 bases, leaving 11 bases between them. The germline CDR1 and CDR2 sequences are SNHLY and FYNNEI. This CDR3 is CASSETVGSTEAFF. The CDR3 DNA follows: TGTGCCAGCAGTGAAACAGTAGGGTCCACTGAAGCTTTCTTT.

The genes are TRBV6-6 and TRBJ2-7; D assignment may be TRBD1 or TRBD2 (5 bases each). V lost 3 bases to trimming and J lost 3 bases, with 9 bases between them. The CDR3 length is 13 residues. From germline, CDR1 is MNHNY and CDR2 SVGAGI (reference sequence). The chain's CDR3 is CASSYGTLYEQYF. The DNA of the CDR3 is TGTGCCAGCAGTTATGGGACCCTCTACGAGCAGTACTTC.

The CDR3 DNA reads TGTGCCAGCAGCTTAATCACGGCGTCCTCCACTGGCTACACCTTC. This encodes CASSLITASSTGYTF. The V gene is TRBV7-9, the J gene TRBJ1-2, with D hard to call. CDR1 is SEHNR and CDR2 is FQNEAQ in the germline V gene (reference sequence). The CDR3 contains 15 residues. The V end was cut by 2 bases, the J end by 7 bases, with 17 bases between.

The chain carries TRBV11-2 and TRBJ2-1, with 9 positions matching TRBD2. This CDR3 comprises 15 residues. The V gene's germline CDR1 is SGHAT and CDR2 FQNNGV. V lost 3 bases, J lost 10 bases, and 10 bases stayed unmatched. This CDR3 is CASSFTSGYEVEQFF. CDR3 bases: TGTGCCAGCAGCTTTACTAGCGGGTATGAAGTCGAGCAGTTCTTC.